These T cell receptor beta chains were read from a single sample in a study of T cells in Graves' hyperthyroidism and ophthalmopathy. Using its own MiXCR run on the multiplex PCR reads, TCRdb lists one record per CDR3 protein. The data contain approximately 330,000 distinct CDR3 sequences, 15% to 20% of them singletons. The sequencing input was blood. The receptors were gathered from a woman in her forties or fifties with Graves' hyperthyroidism. Both conserved end residues are part of each CDR3. D genes are given only for firm matches. Some rows mark clone size as missing; the rest say once, few, many or name a class of expanded clone.

CDR3 DNA: TGTGCCAGCAGCAACGGACTAGCCAATGAGCAGTTCTTC
CDR3 protein: CASSNGLANEQFF
V gene: TRBV7-3
D gene: TRBD2
J gene: TRBJ2-1
clone size: few

CDR3 DNA: TGCGCCAGCAGCCTTACAGGAGCAACTAATGAAAAACTGTTTTTT
CDR3 protein: CASSLTGATNEKLFF
V gene: TRBV5-1
D gene: NA
J gene: TRBJ1-4
clone size: many

CDR3 DNA: TGCAGTGCTCCCGCGGCAGGGTGGGCCTATGGCTACACCTTC
CDR3 protein: CSAPAAGWAYGYTF
V gene: TRBV20-1
D gene: NA
J gene: TRBJ1-2
clone size: NA

CDR3 DNA: TGTGCCACCGGGACAGGGGCTAACTATGGCTACACCTTC
CDR3 protein: CATGTGANYGYTF
V gene: TRBV28
D gene: TRBD1
J gene: TRBJ1-2
clone size: NA

CDR3 DNA: TGTGCCAGCAGAACAAATAGAGGGACAGATACGCAGTATTTT
CDR3 protein: CASRTNRGTDTQYF
V gene: TRBV6-1
D gene: NA
J gene: TRBJ2-3
clone size: few

CDR3 DNA: TGTGCCAGCAAGGGTGGGAGGGGTGAAGAGACCCAGTACTTC
CDR3 protein: CASKGGRGEETQYF
V gene: TRBV2
D gene: TRBD2
J gene: TRBJ2-5
clone size: few

CDR3 DNA: TGCAGTGCTAGTCTATTACCTGGACAGGGGCTCGGTAGCGGGTCCTACAATGAGCAGTTCTTC
CDR3 protein: CSASLLPGQGLGSGSYNEQFF
V gene: TRBV20-1
D gene: TRBD1
J gene: TRBJ2-1
clone size: NA

CDR3 DNA: TGTGCCAGCAGTGAAAAGGACACCGGGGAGCTGTTTTTT
CDR3 protein: CASSEKDTGELFF
V gene: TRBV6-1
D gene: NA
J gene: TRBJ2-2
clone size: few

CDR3 DNA: TGTGCCAGCTCACCAACTAGCGGGAGGGCCGTCGGGCAGTTCTTC
CDR3 protein: CASSPTSGRAVGQFF
V gene: TRBV18
D gene: TRBD2
J gene: TRBJ2-1
clone size: NA

CDR3 DNA: TGCGCCAGCAGCAGTAGGGGGAGCGGGACGATCGAGCAGTACTTC
CDR3 protein: CASSSRGSGTIEQYF
V gene: TRBV5-1
D gene: NA
J gene: TRBJ2-7
clone size: NA

CDR3 DNA: TGCGCCAGCAGTGCGCAGGTGGGGAACACCGGGGAGCTGTTTTTT
CDR3 protein: CASSAQVGNTGELFF
V gene: TRBV4-1
D gene: NA
J gene: TRBJ2-2
clone size: NA

CDR3 DNA: TGTGCCAGCAGCCAAGAGGAGCGGGAGTCCGATACGCAGTATTTT
CDR3 protein: CASSQEERESDTQYF
V gene: TRBV3-1
D gene: TRBD2
J gene: TRBJ2-3
clone size: many

CDR3 DNA: TGCAGTGCTAGGGAGTTCGGCAGGGGTAGCGGAGTGGCTGAGCAGTTCTTC
CDR3 protein: CSAREFGRGSGVAEQFF
V gene: TRBV20-1
D gene: NA
J gene: TRBJ2-1
clone size: few

CDR3 DNA: TGTGCCAGCAGCGCGGAGGGACAGACCCAAGAGACCCAGTACTTC
CDR3 protein: CASSAEGQTQETQYF
V gene: TRBV9
D gene: NA
J gene: TRBJ2-5
clone size: few

CDR3 DNA: TGTGCCTGGACTCAAATGGGGGCCGATAGCAATCAGCCCCAGCATTTT
CDR3 protein: CAWTQMGADSNQPQHF
V gene: TRBV30
D gene: NA
J gene: TRBJ1-5
clone size: NA

CDR3 DNA: TGTGCCAGCAGCCAACTACAGGGTGGGCATAATTCACCCCTCCACTTT
CDR3 protein: CASSQLQGGHNSPLHF
V gene: TRBV4-2
D gene: NA
J gene: TRBJ1-6
clone size: once

CDR3 DNA: TGTGCCAGCTCAGTGACTAGCGGAGCCTCTGGGGCCAACGTCCTGACTTTC
CDR3 protein: CASSVTSGASGANVLTF
V gene: TRBV18
D gene: TRBD2
J gene: TRBJ2-6
clone size: few

CDR3 DNA: TGTGCCAGCAGCCTGCGGGTTAACTCCTACAATGAGCAGTTCTTC
CDR3 protein: CASSLRVNSYNEQFF
V gene: TRBV3-1
D gene: NA
J gene: TRBJ2-1
clone size: many

CDR3 DNA: TGCGCCAGCAGCCCTCTTCAGAGGGGGACAGGGAGAACCGGGGAGCTGTTTTTT
CDR3 protein: CASSPLQRGTGRTGELFF
V gene: TRBV4-1
D gene: TRBD1
J gene: TRBJ2-2
clone size: once

CDR3 DNA: TGTGCCAGCAGCCATCGGTTGAAGCCAGATACGCAGTATTTT
CDR3 protein: CASSHRLKPDTQYF
V gene: TRBV3-1
D gene: NA
J gene: TRBJ2-3
clone size: NA

CDR3 DNA: TGTGCCAGCAGCCAAGATCGGAGTGGCGGAGGGCCGCAGTATTTT
CDR3 protein: CASSQDRSGGGPQYF
V gene: TRBV3-1
D gene: NA
J gene: TRBJ2-3
clone size: many

CDR3 DNA: TGTGCCAGCAGCTTGTGGACTAGCGGGTTCTCTCCCTCCTACAATGAGCAGTTCTTC
CDR3 protein: CASSLWTSGFSPSYNEQFF
V gene: TRBV5-5
D gene: TRBD2
J gene: TRBJ2-1
clone size: many

CDR3 DNA: TGTGCCAGCAGTCTCCTGTTCGGCACTGAAGCTTTCTTT
CDR3 protein: CASSLLFGTEAFF
V gene: TRBV6-1
D gene: NA
J gene: TRBJ1-1
clone size: many

CDR3 DNA: TGTGCCATCAGGAGGGAGATGACGGCTAACACTGAAGCTTTCTTT
CDR3 protein: CAIRREMTANTEAFF
V gene: TRBV10-3
D gene: NA
J gene: TRBJ1-1
clone size: many

CDR3 DNA: TGTGCCAGCAGCCCGCTCGGTAGCGGGTTAGAGACCCAGTACTTC
CDR3 protein: CASSPLGSGLETQYF
V gene: TRBV7-9
D gene: TRBD2
J gene: TRBJ2-5
clone size: NA

CDR3 DNA: TGTGCCAGCAGCTTGCTCGGGATTAAGAGCAATCAGCCCCAGCATTTT
CDR3 protein: CASSLLGIKSNQPQHF
V gene: TRBV5-8
D gene: NA
J gene: TRBJ1-5
clone size: few

CDR3 DNA: TGTGCCAGCAGCCTCGTAGAGTCCACGGAGCCCCAGCATTTT
CDR3 protein: CASSLVESTEPQHF
V gene: TRBV6-2/TRBV6-3
D gene: NA
J gene: TRBJ1-5
clone size: NA

CDR3 DNA: TGTGCCGGCAGCCCCTCCGGGTCTAGCTATGGCTACACCTTC
CDR3 protein: CAGSPSGSSYGYTF
V gene: TRBV7-9
D gene: NA
J gene: TRBJ1-2
clone size: NA

CDR3 DNA: TGTGCCAGCTCACCCCAGGGGGCTCCCATCTATGGCTACACCTTC
CDR3 protein: CASSPQGAPIYGYTF
V gene: TRBV18
D gene: TRBD1
J gene: TRBJ1-2
clone size: few

CDR3 DNA: TGTGCCAGCAGTTTACAGGGTCTAGGCTACACCTTC
CDR3 protein: CASSLQGLGYTF
V gene: TRBV12-3/TRBV12-4
D gene: NA
J gene: TRBJ1-2
clone size: few

CDR3 DNA: TGTGCCAGCAGAAACCTCGGGGGATACAATGAGCAGTTCTTC
CDR3 protein: CASRNLGGYNEQFF
V gene: TRBV6-1
D gene: NA
J gene: TRBJ2-1
clone size: many

CDR3 DNA: TGTGCCAGTAGTCAGACAGGAGGGGGTAGCACAGATACGCAGTATTTT
CDR3 protein: CASSQTGGGSTDTQYF
V gene: TRBV19
D gene: NA
J gene: TRBJ2-3
clone size: NA

CDR3 DNA: TGTGCCAGCAGTACGGGGTGGGGGGCCGAAGCTTTCTTT
CDR3 protein: CASSTGWGAEAFF
V gene: TRBV27
D gene: NA
J gene: TRBJ1-1
clone size: many

CDR3 DNA: TGCAGCCCCACGCCTGGGGAGCGCAATCAGCCCCAGCATTTT
CDR3 protein: CSPTPGERNQPQHF
V gene: TRBV29-1
D gene: NA
J gene: TRBJ1-5
clone size: few

CDR3 DNA: TGTGCCAGCAGTTTCGCGTCCAGGCCGAACACTGAAGCTTTCTTT
CDR3 protein: CASSFASRPNTEAFF
V gene: TRBV12-3/TRBV12-4
D gene: NA
J gene: TRBJ1-1
clone size: NA

CDR3 DNA: TGTGCCAGCAGCGTAGAACCCCAGTCATCTGAAGCTTTCTTT
CDR3 protein: CASSVEPQSSEAFF
V gene: TRBV9
D gene: NA
J gene: TRBJ1-1
clone size: NA

CDR3 DNA: TGTGCCAGCAGTTACTTGGTACAGGGGAAAAAACTGTTTTTT
CDR3 protein: CASSYLVQGKKLFF
V gene: TRBV6-5
D gene: TRBD1
J gene: TRBJ1-4
clone size: few

CDR3 DNA: TGTGCCAGCAGCTTCCGGGATTATGGCTACACCTTC
CDR3 protein: CASSFRDYGYTF
V gene: TRBV7-2
D gene: NA
J gene: TRBJ1-2
clone size: many

CDR3 DNA: TGTGCCAGCAGCGGAGAATTCAGCCCCCCCGGCTCACCCCTCCACTTT
CDR3 protein: CASSGEFSPPGSPLHF
V gene: TRBV6-1
D gene: NA
J gene: TRBJ1-6
clone size: many

CDR3 DNA: TGTGCCAGCAGCTTAGCGTTTGCCCCCTATGGCTACACCTTC
CDR3 protein: CASSLAFAPYGYTF
V gene: TRBV7-2
D gene: NA
J gene: TRBJ1-2
clone size: NA

CDR3 DNA: TGTGCCAGCAGCTTAGAAGGCTCGGACAGAGAATACTACGAGCAGTACTTC
CDR3 protein: CASSLEGSDREYYEQYF
V gene: TRBV7-9
D gene: NA
J gene: TRBJ2-7
clone size: NA